This record looks at one T cell receptor (beta chain) sequence and its context. Its antigen is as yet unknown. Sequencing was performed with immunoSEQ multiplex PCR; in TCRdb, only in-frame clones are kept and a portion is missing. The sample carries about 1.1 million clones, approximately 80% recorded once. The data were obtained in a study of shared clonotypes between healthy human individuals. V dropped 0 bases and J dropped 2 bases, with 8 bases sitting between them. The CDR3 is 15 amino acids. Germline loops: CDR1 MGHRA, CDR2 YSYEKL. Study-level points and caveats: Naive subsets tended to show greater estimated richness than memory subsets.

This clonotype was obtained from a man between 18 and 35 years old in good health. Some clones in this sample may be carry-over from other donors' samples. The specimen was memory CD4+ T cells from PBMCs. Sample subset: CD45RA-negative fraction. V and J are TRBV4-1 and TRBJ2-4; D unclear. CDR3 residues: CASSQDAVTKNIQYF. The DNA for the CDR3 is TGCGCCAGCAGCCAAGATGCGGTAACCAAAAACATTCAGTACTTC.